What follows is one T cell receptor (beta chain) and its context. Profiling relied on immunoSEQ multiplex PCR, and the TCRdb table lists in-frame clones only, not all of them. The table has some 110,000 clones, roughly nine tenths seen once. This sample is drawn from a study of blood T cell repertoires in COVID-19. Study overall: Acute and convalescent COVID-19 samples came from the United States, Italy and Spain. From T cells, B-cell-depleted T cells, or PBMCs came the material, which was cDNA or gDNA.

Trimming cost V 4 bases and J 3 bases; bases outside gene matches: 2. The germline CDR1 and CDR2 sequences are SGHTA and FQGNSA. The CDR3 has 14 amino acids. Sequences were obtained from peripheral blood. The rearrangement joins TRBV7-2 to TRBJ1-5, with 8 bases identical to TRBD1. The origin of this receptor is a human donor in a cohort sampled during active COVID-19. CDR3 DNA sequence: TGTGCCAGCAGCTCGACAGGGGCCAATCAGCCCCAGCATTTT. This translates into CASSSTGANQPQHF.